The 5 T cell receptor beta chains given below trace back to one sample, sequenced in a study of Ad26.COV2.S vaccination and SARS-CoV-2 variants. Measured with immunoSEQ multiplex PCR; TCRdb has only the in-frame clones, and not every one. Of hundreds of thousands of clones in the sample, around 87% were seen once. Sample treatment: roughly 18 received Ad26.COV2.S at low or high dose, single or two shots; about 5 received placebo; per-sample allocation not given. The study sampled participants on day 63 after the first vaccine or placebo injection. The sample was peripheral blood, taken in a trial of Ad26.COV2.S vaccine versus placebo. The source of these receptors is a person between 18 and 65 years old who received the Ad26.COV2.S COVID-19 vaccine or a placebo.

The V and J genes are TRBV5-1 and TRBJ2-5, with D uncertain. From germline, CDR1 is SGHRS and CDR2 YFSETQ. Deletions cut 9 bases from V and 1 base from J, with 19 bases between. The CDR3 is 15 amino acids. The CDR3 is CATKQSSVLQETQYF. The CDR3, as DNA: TGCGCCACCAAGCAGTCCAGCGTGCTCCAAGAGACCCAGTACTTC.

The chain employs TRBV19 and TRBJ2-1, with D unclear. Germline V gives CDR1 LNHDA, CDR2 SQIVND (reference sequence). This CDR3 has 16 amino acids. Between the trimmed V and J ends, which lost 7 bases and 6 bases, there was a span of 22 bases. The CDR3 nucleotides read TGTGCCAGTACCATCATCCTAGAAATCTCAAGCAATGAGCAGTTCTTC. Translated, it gives CASTIILEISSNEQFF.

CDR3 protein: CASSLATGEQETQYF. The CDR3 coding sequence is TGTGCCAGCAGCTTAGCGACAGGGGAACAAGAGACCCAGTACTTC. The J gene is TRBJ2-5, the V gene TRBV7-6, with TRBD1 identical over 8 bases. V lost 0 bases, J lost 2 bases, and 2 bases stayed unmatched. Germline V gene lookup returns CDR1 SGHVS and CDR2 FNYEAQ. This CDR3 comprises 15 residues. The full variable domain, its missing parts supplied by reference TRBV7-6 and TRBJ2-5, is GAGVSQSPRYKVTKRGQDVALRCDPISGHVSLYWYRQALGQGPEFLTYFNYEAQQDKSGLPNDRFSAERPEGSISTLTIQRTEQRDSAMYRCASSLATGEQETQYFGPGTRLLVL.

The chain combines TRBV7-9 with TRBJ2-2, with 11 bases identical to TRBD2. The CDR3 loop spans 16 amino acids. Trimming cost V 4 bases and J 5 bases; bases outside gene matches: 6. Germline CDR1 and CDR2: SEHNR and FQNEAQ (reference sequence). CDR3 coding DNA: TGTGCCAGCAGCTCCCCGGTAGCGGGGGGGACCGGGGAGCTGTTTTTT. Protein sequence: CASSSPVAGGTGELFF.

The chain is built from TRBV5-1 and TRBJ2-5; the match to TRBD2 covers 12 bases. Germline CDR1 is SGHRS and CDR2 is YFSETQ. V trimming: 0 bases; J trimming: 3 bases; junction bases outside the gene matches: 3. This CDR3 contains 16 residues. The CDR3 loop is CASSLALAGGKETQYF. The CDR3 DNA reads TGCGCCAGCAGCTTGGCACTAGCGGGAGGCAAAGAGACCCAGTACTTC. Filled out from reference TRBV5-1 and TRBJ2-5, the complete variable domain reads KAGVTQTPRYLIKTRGQQVTLSCSPISGHRSVSWYQQTPGQGLQFLFEYFSETQRNKGNFPGRFSGRQFSNSRSEMNVSTLELGDSALYLCASSLALAGGKETQYFGPGTRLLVL.